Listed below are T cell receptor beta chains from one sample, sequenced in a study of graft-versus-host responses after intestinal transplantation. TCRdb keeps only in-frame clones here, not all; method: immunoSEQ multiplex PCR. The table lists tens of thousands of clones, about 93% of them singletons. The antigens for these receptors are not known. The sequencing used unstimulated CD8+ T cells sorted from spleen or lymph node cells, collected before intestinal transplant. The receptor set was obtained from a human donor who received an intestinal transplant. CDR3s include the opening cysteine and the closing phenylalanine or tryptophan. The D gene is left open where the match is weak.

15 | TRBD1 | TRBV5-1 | CASSPTGTGGHEQFF
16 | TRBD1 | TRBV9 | CASSEGQDYMNTEAFF
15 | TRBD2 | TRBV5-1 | CASSLLAGGNYEQYF
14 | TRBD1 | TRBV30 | CAWNPGQGDYEQYF
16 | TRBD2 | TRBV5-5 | CASSLILAALSYEQYF
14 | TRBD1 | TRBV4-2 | CASSQAGQSYEQYF
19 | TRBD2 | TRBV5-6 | CASSQKSTSGPTLTDTQYF
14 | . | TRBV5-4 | CASSLLGGGYGYTF
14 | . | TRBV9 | CASSVSGGATEQFF
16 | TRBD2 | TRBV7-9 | CASSIGASGVQETQYF